This TCR beta chain originates from a study of blood T cell repertoires in COVID-19. Study-level background: Material from acute and convalescent COVID-19 was sourced from the United States, Italy and Spain. The cDNA or gDNA used as material had been derived from T cells, B-cell-depleted T cells, or PBMCs.

CDR1 is WNHNN, CDR2 SYGVQD, per germline (reference sequence). CDR3 size: 16 residues. The V end lost 3 bases, the J end lost 7 bases, and 19 bases lay between the germline ends. In the source study's methods: Estimation of nucleated cell counts relied on the amplification of reference gene primers. Produced via immunoSEQ multiplex PCR; TCRdb's table is partial and in-frame only. Clone size and V and J calls were adopted from that table, with D and trimming inferred from the DNA. The sample lists about 210,000 clones, roughly 90% occurring once. This clonotype originated in a woman aged 70-85 years with acute or convalescent COVID-19. The rearrangement uses TRBV10-1 and TRBJ2-1; TRBD1 might be the D (5 bases). Sequencing was done on a sample of peripheral blood. The CDR3 coding sequence is TGCGCCAGCAGTGACCCCGGGCAGGGAAAAGGTAATGAGCAGTTCTTC. It yields the protein CASSDPGQGKGNEQFF.